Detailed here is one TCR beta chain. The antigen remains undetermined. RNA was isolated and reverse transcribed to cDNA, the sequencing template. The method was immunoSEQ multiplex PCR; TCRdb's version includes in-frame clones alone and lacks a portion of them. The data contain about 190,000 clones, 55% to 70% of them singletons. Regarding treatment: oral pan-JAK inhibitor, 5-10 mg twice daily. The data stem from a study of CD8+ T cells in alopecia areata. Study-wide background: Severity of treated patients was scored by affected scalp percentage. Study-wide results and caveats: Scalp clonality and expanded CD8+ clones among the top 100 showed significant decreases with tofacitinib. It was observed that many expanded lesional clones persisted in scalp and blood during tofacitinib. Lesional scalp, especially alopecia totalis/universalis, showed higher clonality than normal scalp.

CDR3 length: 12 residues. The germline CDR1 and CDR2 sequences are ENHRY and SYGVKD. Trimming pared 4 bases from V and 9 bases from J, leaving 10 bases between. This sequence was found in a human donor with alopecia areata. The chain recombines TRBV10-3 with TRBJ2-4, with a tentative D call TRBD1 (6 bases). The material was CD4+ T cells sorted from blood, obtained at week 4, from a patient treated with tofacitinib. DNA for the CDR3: TGTGCCATCAGTGGGGGGCATGGCATTCAGTACTTC. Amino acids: CAISGGHGIQYF.